What follows are 19 T cell receptor beta chains derived from one specimen sequenced in a study of T cells after yellow fever vaccination. TCRdb re-called the 5' RACE reads through MiXCR, storing one row per CDR3 protein. Of a few hundred thousand distinct CDR3 sequences listed, roughly 4.3% are singletons. The specimen was PBMCs, collected 5 days after the yellow fever booster vaccination. Receptors originate from a man between 18 and 35 years old who received the YFV17D yellow fever vaccine.

This clonotype was counted ten times or more. The chain carries TRBV5-1 and TRBJ1-3, with 7 nucleotides matching TRBD1. Trimming at V came to 3 bases and at J to 0 bases, leaving 3 bases not matched to a gene. The CDR3 has 15 amino acids. Germline assignment: CDR1 SGHRS and CDR2 YFSETQ. Written as DNA, the CDR3 is TGCGCCAGCAGCTCACAGGGGAGCTCTGGAAACACCATATATTTT. Protein sequence: CASSSQGSSGNTIYF.

This chain connects TRBV7-2 to TRBJ2-1, with 12 bases that match TRBD2. Germline V gene sequence: CDR1 SGHTA, CDR2 FQGNSA. This CDR3 is 17 amino acids long. Trimming at V came to 6 bases and at J to 10 bases, leaving 16 bases not matched to a gene. The DNA for the CDR3 is TGTGCCAGCAGTTCTTCACGGACTAGCGGGGCCATCGGGGAGCAGTTCTTC. Its translation: CASSSSRTSGAIGEQFF.

This clonotype was picked up a small number of times. The chain links TRBV6-2 or TRBV6-3 to TRBJ2-5; TRBD1 matches at 8 bases. V lost 6 bases and J lost 5; bases outside the gene matches: 8. Germline V gives CDR1 MNHEY, CDR2 SVGEGT. The CDR3 runs 14 residues. Here the CDR3 DNA reads TGTGCCAGCAGGGACTATTGGACAGGGGAGACCCAGTACTTC. Translated, it gives CASRDYWTGETQYF.

This clonotype was picked up many times. This CDR3 is CASSFGNSPLHF. Written as DNA, the CDR3 is TGTGCCAGCAGTTTCGGGAATTCACCCCTCCACTTT. The chain uses TRBV6-2 or TRBV6-3 and TRBJ1-6; no clear D gene. From germline, CDR1 is MNHEY and CDR2 SVGEGT. Trimming removed 4 bases from V and 7 bases from J, with 5 bases in between. The length of the CDR3 is 12 residues.

This clonotype was seen repeatedly, ten times or more. The rearrangement joins TRBV10-3 to TRBJ1-1, with 7 bases matching TRBD1. Germline CDR1 ENHRY, CDR2 SYGVKD. The CDR3 has 15 residues. Losses at the gene ends were 2 bases for V and 5 bases for J; bases not matched to a gene: 8. The CDR3, as DNA: TGTGCCATCAGTGAGACGACAGGGAGTAATACTGAAGCTTTCTTT. It encodes CAISETTGSNTEAFF.

This clonotype was detected ten times or more. The rearrangement links TRBV6-5 to TRBJ2-1; a possible D gene is TRBD2 (6 bases). This CDR3 has 16 amino acids. Germline V gene data show CDR1 as MNHEY and CDR2 as SVGAGI. V lost 1 base, J lost 0 bases, and 10 bases lay in between. The CDR3 DNA is TGTGCCAGCAGTTACTTTGACGGGAGCTCCTACAATGAGCAGTTCTTC. This encodes CASSYFDGSSYNEQFF.

This clonotype turned up a few times. V and J are TRBV7-3 and TRBJ2-3, with a tentative D call TRBD2 (6 bases). CDR1 SGHTA and CDR2 FQGTGA come from the germline V gene. Trimming pared 2 bases from V and 3 bases from J, leaving 12 bases between. This CDR3 is built from 15 residues. The CDR3 sequence: CASSLSTGETDTQYF. The CDR3 bases are TGTGCCAGCAGCTTATCAACGGGGGAAACAGATACGCAGTATTTT.

The gene calls are TRBV5-1 and TRBJ2-5, with 7 bases identical to TRBD2. CDR1 is SGHRS and CDR2 is YFSETQ in the germline V gene. There are 15 residues in the CDR3. Trimming at V came to 0 bases and at J to 2 bases, leaving 4 bases not matched to a gene. DNA of the CDR3: TGCGCCAGCAGCTTGGAGCGGGGCCTACAAGAGACCCAGTACTTC. It specifies CASSLERGLQETQYF.

A note on this clonotype: At one end, the junction sequence differs from germline, possibly due to a read error. CDR3 protein: CASSPIVSHNEQFF. Here the CDR3 DNA reads TGCGCCAGCAGCCCCATCGTCTCCCACAATGAGCAGTTCTTC. This chain uses TRBV4-1 with TRBJ2-1; D unresolved. CDR1 is MGHRA and CDR2 is YSYEKL in the germline V gene. This CDR3 has 14 residues.

The sample holds many counts of this clonotype. The chain combines TRBV2 with TRBJ2-5; D gene unclear. V lost 2 bases, J lost 5 bases, and 3 bases lay in between. Germline V CDR1 and CDR2: SNHLY, FYNNEI. The CDR3 loop spans 11 amino acids. The CDR3 here is CASSEWETQYF. The CDR3 DNA reads as TGTGCCAGCAGTGAATGGGAGACCCAGTACTTC.

This clonotype was detected a few times. This chain uses TRBV28 with TRBJ2-3; the match to TRBD2 covers 13 bases. Trimming took 4 bases from V and 6 from J; bases not matched to a gene: 1. The CDR3 runs 14 residues. CDR1 and CDR2 from the germline V gene are MDHEN and SYDVKM. CDR3 coding DNA: TGTGCCAGCAGTTGGACTAGCGGGGGTGATACGCAGTATTTT. It is translated as CASSWTSGGDTQYF.

This clonotype was seen repeatedly, ten times or more. The gene calls are TRBV7-2 and TRBJ1-1, with TRBD1 matching over 8 bases. The CDR3 is 13 residues long. Germline-derived CDR1 and CDR2 are SGHTA and FQGNSA. The junction had 3 bases not matched to a gene; V was cut back by 5 bases and J by 4 bases. As DNA, the CDR3 is TGTGCCAGCAGCATCCAGGGGGCCACTGAAGCTTTCTTT. Translating it yields CASSIQGATEAFF. The full variable domain, rest sourced from reference TRBV7-2 and TRBJ1-1, is GAGVSQSPSNKVTEKGKDVELRCDPISGHTALYWYRQSLGQGLEFLIYFQGNSAPDKSGLPSDRFSAERTGGSVSTLTIQRTQQEDSAVYLCASSIQGATEAFFGQGTRLTVV.

The J gene is TRBJ1-6, the V gene TRBV12-3 or TRBV12-4; 11 nucleotides match TRBD1. The CDR3 covers 17 residues. V lost 3 bases, J lost 7 bases, and 8 bases stayed unmatched. The CDR3 spells CASSFWTGGRGNSPLHF. The DNA for the CDR3 is TGTGCCAGCAGTTTCTGGACAGGGGGCCGAGGGAATTCACCCCTCCACTTT.

The CDR3 is CASNRISGEAFF. The CDR3 region has the DNA TGTGCCAGCAACCGGATTTCGGGTGAAGCTTTCTTT. The gene calls are TRBV9 and TRBJ1-1, with D unresolved. Germline V CDR1 and CDR2: SGDLS, YYNGEE. This CDR3 region has 12 residues. The V end was cut by 6 bases, the J end by 7 bases, with 13 bases between.

In its sample, this clonotype was seen a few times. The V gene is TRBV27, the J gene TRBJ2-2, with TRBD2 identical over 14 bases. J lost 4 bases, V lost 6 bases, and 7 bases had no gene match. CDR3 length equals 17 residues. The germline V gene has CDR1 MNHEY and CDR2 SMNVEV (reference sequence). In DNA, the CDR3 is TGTGCCAGCAGCCCCCCCGGACTAGCGGGGGGCACCGGGGAGCTGTTTTTT. It codes for CASSPPGLAGGTGELFF.

The J gene is TRBJ1-3, the V gene TRBV11-2; 9 bases are shared with TRBD1. V lost 4 bases, J lost 1 base, and 5 bases stayed unmatched. Germline-derived CDR1 and CDR2 are SGHAT and FQNNGV. This CDR3 has 16 amino acids. The CDR3: CASSYWDRASGNTIYF. In DNA form, the CDR3 reads TGTGCCAGCAGCTATTGGGACAGGGCATCTGGAAACACCATATATTTT.

This clonotype was seen many times. The rearrangement links TRBV5-1 to TRBJ2-1; D is uncertain. The CDR3 covers 15 residues. Germline V gene sequence: CDR1 SGHRS, CDR2 YFSETQ. V was cut by 0 bases and J by 4 bases, with 11 bases left in between. CDR3 nucleotide sequence: TGCGCCAGCAGCTTGGTGGGGAAGAGATACAATGAGCAGTTCTTC. Protein product: CASSLVGKRYNEQFF. Complete variable domain (other parts from reference TRBV5-1 and TRBJ2-1): KAGVTQTPRYLIKTRGQQVTLSCSPISGHRSVSWYQQTPGQGLQFLFEYFSETQRNKGNFPGRFSGRQFSNSRSEMNVSTLELGDSALYLCASSLVGKRYNEQFFGPGTRLTVL.

This chain links TRBV20-1 with TRBJ2-7, with 11 nucleotides matching TRBD2. V gave up 6 bases and J gave up 3 bases; unmatched junction bases: 10. Germline V gene data show CDR1 as DFQATT and CDR2 as SNEGSKA (reference sequence). This CDR3 has 15 residues. The CDR3 protein is CSARASGGLLYEQYF. CDR3 DNA sequence: TGCAGTGCCAGGGCTAGCGGGGGGTTACTCTACGAGCAGTACTTC.

The chain joins TRBV12-3 or TRBV12-4 to TRBJ2-7, with a possible D match to TRBD1 (6 bases). CDR3 length: 15 residues. Trimming stripped 5 bases from V and 3 bases from J, with 17 bases between. The CDR3 nucleotides are TGTGCCAGCAGTGACACCGGGACATCGGGCTACGAGCAGTACTTC. It codes for CASSDTGTSGYEQYF.